This TCR beta chain was sequenced during a study of high-grade serous ovarian cancer treatment subgroups. The V segment lost 4 bases and the J segment 2 bases; nucleotides outside the gene matches: 10. Germline CDR1 is LNHDA and CDR2 is SQIVND (reference sequence). This CDR3 is 16 amino acids long. Here immunoSEQ multiplex PCR was the method, and the copy in TCRdb shows in-frame clones only, minus some. The sample includes approximately 9,400 clones, around 65% of them seen just once. Tumor samples were obtained before definitive surgery or chemotherapy. This clone has just a few counts. Antigen: not known. General study results and limits: CDR1 and CDR2 were left unanalyzed; analyses focused on CDR3.

The chain has TRBV19 and TRBJ2-7; 8 bases align to TRBD2. The sample taken for sequencing was tumor tissue. This TCR came from a human donor with high-grade serous ovarian cancer. CDR3: CASSTHGGDKAYEQYF. CDR3 nucleotides: TGTGCCAGTAGTACACACGGGGGGGATAAAGCCTACGAGCAGTACTTC.